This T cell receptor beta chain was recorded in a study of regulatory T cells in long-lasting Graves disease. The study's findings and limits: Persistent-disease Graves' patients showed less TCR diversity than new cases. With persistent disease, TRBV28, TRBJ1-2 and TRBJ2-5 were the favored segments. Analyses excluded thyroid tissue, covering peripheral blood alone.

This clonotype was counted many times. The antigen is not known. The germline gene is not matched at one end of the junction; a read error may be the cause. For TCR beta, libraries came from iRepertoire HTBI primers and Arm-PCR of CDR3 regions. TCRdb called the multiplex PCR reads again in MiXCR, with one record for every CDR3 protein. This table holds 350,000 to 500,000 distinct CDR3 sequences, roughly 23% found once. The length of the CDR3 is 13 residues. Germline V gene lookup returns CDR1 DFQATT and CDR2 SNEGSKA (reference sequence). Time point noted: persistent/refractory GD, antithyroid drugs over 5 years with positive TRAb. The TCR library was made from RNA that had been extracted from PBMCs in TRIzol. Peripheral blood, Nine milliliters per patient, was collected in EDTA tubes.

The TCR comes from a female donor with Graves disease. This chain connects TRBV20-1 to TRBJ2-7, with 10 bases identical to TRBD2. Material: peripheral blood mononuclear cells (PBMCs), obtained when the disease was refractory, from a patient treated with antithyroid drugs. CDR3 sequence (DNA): TGCAGTGCGAGAGTAGCGGGAGGATACGAGCAGTACTTC. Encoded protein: CSARVAGGYEQYF.